Listed below are T cell receptor beta chains from one sample, sequenced in a study of cytomegalovirus exposure and HLA in healthy donors. TCRdb keeps only in-frame clones here, not all; method: immunoSEQ multiplex PCR. The sample shows 140,000 or so clones, roughly 10% of them seen only once. Sequencing was done on a sample of PBMCs. These TCRs come from a male donor in good health and CMV-seronegative. Both conserved end residues are part of each CDR3. The D gene is left open where the match is weak. Only part of the rows carry a size: once, few, many, or a class if the clone is expanded.

CDR3 DNA: TGTGCCAGCAGCAAAGAAGGCACAGCTAATGAAAAACTGTTTTTT; CDR3 protein: CASSKEGTANEKLFF; V gene: TRBV21-1; clone size: few; J gene: TRBJ1-4; D gene: -
CDR3 DNA: TGTGCCAGCAACGATTTAAGGAGGAGCTCCTACGAGCAGTACTTC; CDR3 protein: CASNDLRRSSYEQYF; V gene: TRBV27; clone size: -; J gene: TRBJ2-7; D gene: -
CDR3 DNA: TGCGCCAGCACCCCTGATCCCACATCACCCCTCCACTTT; CDR3 protein: CASTPDPTSPLHF; V gene: TRBV5-1; clone size: -; J gene: TRBJ1-6; D gene: -
CDR3 DNA: TGTGCCAGCAGCCCCACAGGGGTTTCCCTCTTAACCGGGGAGCTGTTTTTT; CDR3 protein: CASSPTGVSLLTGELFF; V gene: TRBV5-6; clone size: -; J gene: TRBJ2-2; D gene: TRBD1
CDR3 DNA: TGTGCCAGTACCTCCCCACGGAGTACGACTGTCAACACTGAAGCTTTCTTT; CDR3 protein: CASTSPRSTTVNTEAFF; V gene: TRBV19; clone size: once; J gene: TRBJ1-1; D gene: -
CDR3 DNA: TGTGCCAGCCAGGGGAGGGTGTCGAGCACAGATACGCAGTATTTT; CDR3 protein: CASQGRVSSTDTQYF; V gene: TRBV2; clone size: few; J gene: TRBJ2-3; D gene: -
CDR3 DNA: TGTGCCAGCAGCTTGAATACAGCAGGCTACACCTTC; CDR3 protein: CASSLNTAGYTF; V gene: TRBV7-9; clone size: -; J gene: TRBJ1-2; D gene: -
CDR3 DNA: TGTGCCAGCAGTTTAAAGCGTCAGCCCCAGCATTTT; CDR3 protein: CASSLKRQPQHF; V gene: TRBV28; clone size: few; J gene: TRBJ1-5; D gene: -
CDR3 DNA: TGTGCCAGCATCTCAGGGGTCGAGCAGTACTTC; CDR3 protein: CASISGVEQYF; V gene: TRBV28; clone size: -; J gene: TRBJ2-7; D gene: -
CDR3 DNA: TGTGCCAGCAGTGAAGCCTCCGAGCAGTACTTC; CDR3 protein: CASSEASEQYF; V gene: TRBV6-1; clone size: few; J gene: TRBJ2-7; D gene: -
CDR3 DNA: TGTGCCATCAGGGGGCCTAGCGGGGGGGCCTACGACGAGCAGTACTTC; CDR3 protein: CAIRGPSGGAYDEQYF; V gene: TRBV10-3; clone size: -; J gene: TRBJ2-7; D gene: TRBD2
CDR3 DNA: TGTGACAGCAGCCACTACGAGCAGTACTTC; CDR3 protein: CDSSHYEQYF; V gene: TRBV28; clone size: -; J gene: TRBJ2-7; D gene: -
CDR3 DNA: TGTGCCAGCAGCTTAACGCCCGGTTACGAGCAGTACTTC; CDR3 protein: CASSLTPGYEQYF; V gene: TRBV7-3; clone size: -; J gene: TRBJ2-7; D gene: -
CDR3 DNA: TGTGCCAGCAGCGCTGGGACTAGCGGGGGTGTCACAGATACGCAGTATTTT; CDR3 protein: CASSAGTSGGVTDTQYF; V gene: TRBV7-2; clone size: -; J gene: TRBJ2-3; D gene: TRBD2
CDR3 DNA: TGCGCCAGCAGCCAAGCCCCCGTGGGTCAGGGATCGACTGAAGCTTTCTTT; CDR3 protein: CASSQAPVGQGSTEAFF; V gene: TRBV4-3; clone size: few; J gene: TRBJ1-1; D gene: -
CDR3 DNA: TGTGCCAGCAGTGCCTATAATCAGCCCCAGCATTTT; CDR3 protein: CASSAYNQPQHF; V gene: TRBV6-1; clone size: -; J gene: TRBJ1-5; D gene: -
CDR3 DNA: TGTGCCAGCAGTTTCGGGGGGTTCTCGGCAGCTTTCTTT; CDR3 protein: CASSFGGFSAAFF; V gene: TRBV6-1; clone size: -; J gene: TRBJ1-1; D gene: -
CDR3 DNA: TGTGCCACCAGCAGAGCCGGGGGAGGCTACACCTTC; CDR3 protein: CATSRAGGGYTF; V gene: TRBV15; clone size: few; J gene: TRBJ1-2; D gene: -
CDR3 DNA: TGTGCCAGCAGCTTGCCGACAGGTTCCGAACTGTTTTTT; CDR3 protein: CASSLPTGSELFF; V gene: TRBV5-6; clone size: few; J gene: TRBJ1-4; D gene: -
CDR3 DNA: TGTGCCAGCAGCTTAGGTGGGCAGTACCAAGAGACCCAGTACTTC; CDR3 protein: CASSLGGQYQETQYF; V gene: TRBV11-2; clone size: few; J gene: TRBJ2-5; D gene: -
CDR3 DNA: TGTGCCATCAGCCTTACAGAGAACACTGAAGCTTTCTTT; CDR3 protein: CAISLTENTEAFF; V gene: TRBV10-3; clone size: -; J gene: TRBJ1-1; D gene: -
CDR3 DNA: TGTGCCAGCAGCTACAACCCCGGGTTCAATCAGCCCCAGCATTTT; CDR3 protein: CASSYNPGFNQPQHF; V gene: TRBV7-6; clone size: -; J gene: TRBJ1-5; D gene: -
CDR3 DNA: TGTGCCAGCAGCTTAAAGGGCGCGGGACAGGGATCTAACTATGGCTACACCTTC; CDR3 protein: CASSLKGAGQGSNYGYTF; V gene: TRBV7-2; clone size: -; J gene: TRBJ1-2; D gene: TRBD1
CDR3 DNA: TGCGCCAGCAGCTCAGCCGGGACAAGCTATGGCTACACCTTC; CDR3 protein: CASSSAGTSYGYTF; V gene: TRBV5-1; clone size: -; J gene: TRBJ1-2; D gene: -
CDR3 DNA: TGTGCCAGCAGCAGGACAGGACCAAGCAATCAGCCCCAGCATTTT; CDR3 protein: CASSRTGPSNQPQHF; V gene: TRBV7-2; clone size: -; J gene: TRBJ1-5; D gene: TRBD1
CDR3 DNA: TGTGCCATCAGTGAGCTGGCGACCCGCGGGGCTCGGTACTTC; CDR3 protein: CAISELATRGARYF; V gene: TRBV10-3; clone size: -; J gene: TRBJ2-5; D gene: -
CDR3 DNA: TGTGCCAGCAGCCCAGGGGCGGCATGGTATGGCTACACCTTC; CDR3 protein: CASSPGAAWYGYTF; V gene: TRBV6-6; clone size: few; J gene: TRBJ1-2; D gene: -
CDR3 DNA: TGTGCCAGCAGCTTGGGAGCGGGCCTCCAAGAGACCCAGTACTTC; CDR3 protein: CASSLGAGLQETQYF; V gene: TRBV7-6; clone size: -; J gene: TRBJ2-5; D gene: -
CDR3 DNA: TGTGCCAGCAGCCAAGAAGGGGGCCTCCCCGGGGAGCTGTTTTTT; CDR3 protein: CASSQEGGLPGELFF; V gene: TRBV4-2; clone size: -; J gene: TRBJ2-2; D gene: TRBD1
CDR3 DNA: TGTGCCAGCACGCCCGGGACAGGGGACCATGAAAAACTGTTTTTT; CDR3 protein: CASTPGTGDHEKLFF; V gene: TRBV25-1; clone size: -; J gene: TRBJ1-4; D gene: TRBD1
CDR3 DNA: TGTGCCAGCAGCTCGCAAGGGGGGGCCTCGACTTACAATGAGCAGTTCTTC; CDR3 protein: CASSSQGGASTYNEQFF; V gene: TRBV7-3; clone size: -; J gene: TRBJ2-1; D gene: -
CDR3 DNA: TGCGCCAGCAGCTTGGTTTCGTTTGAGACCGGGGAGCTGTTTTTT; CDR3 protein: CASSLVSFETGELFF; V gene: TRBV5-1; clone size: few; J gene: TRBJ2-2; D gene: -